Following are 18 T cell receptor beta chains from one sample sequenced in a study of T cells in localized non-small cell lung cancer. TCRdb's copy holds only in-frame clones and misses some; the assay was immunoSEQ multiplex PCR. The sample carries about 78,000 clones, roughly four fifths recorded once. Sequences were derived from peripheral blood, sampled before any cancer treatment. These receptors all stem from a man aged 35 to 70 with stage I lung adenocarcinoma.

This chain joins TRBV6-7 and TRBJ2-1, with 9 bases aligning to TRBD2. TRBV6-7 is an ORF, and what it does is uncertain. Trimming removed 4 bases from V and 6 bases from J; junction bases left unmatched: 13. The CDR3 runs to 17 residues. The DNA of the CDR3 is TGTGCCAGCAGTTGCTCAAGGGGGCGGGAGGGCATCAATGAGCAGTTCTTC. This translates into CASSCSRGREGINEQFF.

The V and J genes are TRBV7-2 and TRBJ1-6; 7 bases fit TRBD1. The CDR3 consists of 13 residues. The trim removed 6 bases at V and 10 bases at J, leaving 6 bases unmatched. Germline CDR1 and CDR2: SGHTA and FQGNSA. The CDR3 loop is CASSWDSGSPLHF. CDR3 nucleotides: TGTGCCAGCAGTTGGGACAGTGGCTCACCCCTCCACTTT.

This clone has a single count. The genes are TRBV6-5 and TRBJ2-7; 11 bases align to TRBD2. The V gene's germline CDR1 is MNHEY and CDR2 SVGAGI. The V and J ends lost 8 bases and 6 bases, in that order; junction bases with no gene match: 6. The CDR3 consists of 13 residues. CDR3 bases: TGTGCCAGCGGGGGGCTAGCGGGAGGCGAGCAGTACTTC. As protein: CASGGLAGGEQYF.

This clone was seen only a few times. V gene TRBV12-5 combines with J gene TRBJ1-5, with D possibly being TRBD1 (6 bases). Germline V gives CDR1 LGHNT, CDR2 FRNRAP. Deletions cut 5 bases from V and 4 bases from J, with 15 bases between. This CDR3 has 15 residues. In nucleotides, the CDR3 is TGTGCTAGTGGTATGATATCTCAGGGGAATCAGCCCCAGCATTTT. It is translated as CASGMISQGNQPQHF.

The J gene is TRBJ2-5, the V gene TRBV19; D ambiguous. Looked up from germline, CDR1 is LNHDA and CDR2 is SQIVND (reference sequence). V was shortened by 0 bases and J by 8 bases, with 10 bases between the two germline ends. The CDR3 sequence is 13 residues long. CDR3 protein: CASSIDHLRTQYF. The CDR3 coding sequence is TGTGCCAGTAGTATAGATCACCTCCGCACCCAGTACTTC.

To note about this clone: Other DNA sequences from this sample encode an identical CDR3 as well. The V call is TRBV27, the J call TRBJ2-1, with 10 bases identical to TRBD1. The CDR3 sequence is 15 residues long. J gave up 7 bases and V 6 bases, and 9 bases lay outside the gene matches. CDR1 MNHEY and CDR2 SMNVEV come from the germline V gene (reference sequence). The DNA of the CDR3 is TGTGCCAGCAGCCTCGACAGGGGGCGCAGGAATGAGCAGTTCTTC. Translated, it gives CASSLDRGRRNEQFF.

The J gene is TRBJ1-4, the V gene TRBV27; no firm D call. The V gene lost 0 bases and the J gene lost 5 bases, with 10 bases spanning the gap. Germline V lookup: CDR1 MNHEY, CDR2 SMNVEV (reference sequence). The CDR3 contains 15 residues. The CDR3 loop is CASSLSTAPNEKLFF. DNA of the CDR3: TGTGCCAGCAGTTTATCGACGGCGCCGAATGAAAAACTGTTTTTT.

The chain links TRBV13 to TRBJ2-7, with D perhaps matching TRBD1 (6 bases). V gave up 2 bases and J gave up 3 bases, with 14 bases separating them. Germline CDR1 and CDR2: PRHDT and FYEKMQ (reference sequence). The CDR3 spans 15 residues. CDR3 region: CASSLQGRGDYEQYF. CDR3 DNA: TGTGCCAGCAGCTTACAGGGCAGGGGAGACTACGAGCAGTACTTC.

The V and J genes are TRBV4-1 and TRBJ2-7; D gene ambiguous. This CDR3 comprises 16 residues. Germline V CDR1 and CDR2: MGHRA, YSYEKL. Trimming left V 0 bases short and J 6 bases short, with 18 bases between. CDR3 coding DNA: TGCGCCAGCAGCCAAGACTCCAATTCGGCCTTGTCCGAGCAGTACTTC. Translation gives CASSQDSNSALSEQYF.

The chain recombines TRBV15 with TRBJ2-3, with TRBD1 identical over 7 bases. Germline V gene data show CDR1 as LNHNV and CDR2 as YYDKDF (reference sequence). V trimming: 0 bases; J trimming: 4 bases; junction bases outside the gene matches: 4. The CDR3 length is 15 residues. CDR3 bases: TGTGCCACCAGCAGAGATCTAGGGGGCCCAGATACGCAGTATTTT. Translated, it gives CATSRDLGGPDTQYF. The full variable domain, rest sourced from reference TRBV15 and TRBJ2-3, is DAMVIQNPRYQVTQFGKPVTLSCSQTLNHNVMYWYQQKSSQAPKLLFHYYDKDFNNEADTPDNFQSRRPNTSFCFLDIRSPGLGDTAMYLCATSRDLGGPDTQYFGPGTRLTVL.

This clone was seen just once. This chain links TRBV2 with TRBJ1-1; tentatively, D is TRBD1 (6 bases). The V gene lost 1 base and the J gene lost 4 bases, with 10 bases spanning the gap. The CDR3 is made up of 14 amino acids. CDR1 SNHLY and CDR2 FYNNEI come from the germline V gene. The CDR3 sequence is CASSEDRVITEAFF. In DNA form, the CDR3 reads TGTGCCAGCAGTGAAGACAGGGTGATCACTGAAGCTTTCTTT.

The chain couples TRBV7-2 to TRBJ1-6; D is unclear. Trimming removed 5 bases from V and 0 bases from J, with 8 bases in between. The length of the CDR3 is 15 residues. CDR1 is SGHTA, CDR2 FQGNSA, per germline. Here the CDR3 reads CASSPWSSYNSPLHF. CDR3 nucleotides: TGTGCCAGCAGCCCATGGAGCTCCTATAATTCACCCCTCCACTTT.

This clone was seen once. The genes are TRBV2 and TRBJ2-1; D is perhaps TRBD1 (6 bases). Trimming removed 8 bases at V and 2 bases at J, with 13 bases between. Per germline, CDR1 SNHLY and CDR2 FYNNEI. This CDR3 region has 14 residues. The CDR3 sequence: CASQEQGAYNEQFF. DNA of the CDR3: TGTGCCAGCCAGGAACAGGGCGCCTACAATGAGCAGTTCTTC.

The rearrangement links TRBV2 to TRBJ1-5; D is unresolved. CDR1 is SNHLY, CDR2 FYNNEI, per germline. The V end was cut by 7 bases, the J end by 1 base, with 11 bases between. The CDR3 sequence is 14 residues long. The CDR3 region has the DNA TGTGCCAGCAAACCCTCCTTGAGCAATCAGCCCCAGCATTTT. Its translation: CASKPSLSNQPQHF.

There are a few counts of this clone. This chain links TRBV28 with TRBJ1-5, with no clear D. CDR1 is MDHEN, CDR2 SYDVKM, per germline. The CDR3 totals 10 residues. Trimming cost V 3 bases and J 11 bases, with 5 bases left between them. The CDR3 is CASSFQAQHF. CDR3 coding DNA: TGTGCCAGCAGTTTCCAGGCCCAGCATTTT.

This clone was counted between two and nine times. The V gene is TRBV2, the J gene TRBJ2-6, with D perhaps given as TRBD1 or TRBD2 (5 bases each). In germline, CDR1 is SNHLY, CDR2 FYNNEI. This CDR3 has 15 residues. Between the trimmed V and J ends, which lost 7 bases and 4 bases, there was a span of 14 bases. The CDR3 coding sequence is TGTGCCAGCAACGGACATCTAGCCGGGGCCAACGTCCTGACTTTC. This encodes CASNGHLAGANVLTF.

In its sample, this clone was seen a few times. This chain uses TRBV6-4 with TRBJ2-5; 9 bases map to TRBD2. The V gene end was trimmed by 11 bases and the J gene end by 1 base; junction bases not matched to a gene: 11. Germline CDR1 reads MRHNA; CDR2 reads SNTAGT. This CDR3 contains 15 residues. The CDR3 region is CAPDWCSGSQETQYF. The CDR3 coding sequence is TGTGCCCCCGATTGGTGTAGCGGGAGCCAAGAGACCCAGTACTTC.

The sample holds a few counts of this clone. The V and J genes are TRBV4-1 and TRBJ1-1, with TRBD1 matching 9 bases. The CDR3 contains 18 residues. Germline assignment: CDR1 MGHRA and CDR2 YSYEKL. After removal of 3 bases from V and 5 bases from J, the junction contained 16 bases not matched to a gene. The DNA of the CDR3 is TGCGCCAGCAGCCACACCTGGACAGGGGCTGGAGGAGGAACTGAAGCTTTCTTT. Translated: CASSHTWTGAGGGTEAFF.